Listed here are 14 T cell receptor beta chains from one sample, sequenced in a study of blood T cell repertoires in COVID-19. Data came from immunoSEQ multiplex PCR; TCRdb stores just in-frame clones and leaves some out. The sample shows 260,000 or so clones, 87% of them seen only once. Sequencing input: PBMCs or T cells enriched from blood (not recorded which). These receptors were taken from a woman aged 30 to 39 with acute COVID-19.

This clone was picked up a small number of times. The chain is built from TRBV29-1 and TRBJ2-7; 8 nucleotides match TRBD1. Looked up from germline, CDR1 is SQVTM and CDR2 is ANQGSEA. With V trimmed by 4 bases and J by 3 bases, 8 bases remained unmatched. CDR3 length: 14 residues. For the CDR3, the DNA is TGCAGCGTTGGGCCCGGACAGGGACTCTACGAGCAGTACTTC. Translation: CSVGPGQGLYEQYF.

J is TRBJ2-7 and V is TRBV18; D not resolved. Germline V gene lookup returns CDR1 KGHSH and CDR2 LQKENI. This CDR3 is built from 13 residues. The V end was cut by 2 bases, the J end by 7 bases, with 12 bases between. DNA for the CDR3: TGTGCCAGCTCACCAGGCGACCGCAGGGAGCAGTACTTC. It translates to CASSPGDRREQYF.

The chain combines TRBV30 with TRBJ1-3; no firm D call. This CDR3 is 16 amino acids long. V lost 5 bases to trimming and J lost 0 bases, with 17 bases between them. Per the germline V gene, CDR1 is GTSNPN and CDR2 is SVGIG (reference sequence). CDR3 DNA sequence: TGTGCCTGGCAGATTCCAGGTTATTCCTCTGGAAACACCATATATTTT. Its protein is CAWQIPGYSSGNTIYF.

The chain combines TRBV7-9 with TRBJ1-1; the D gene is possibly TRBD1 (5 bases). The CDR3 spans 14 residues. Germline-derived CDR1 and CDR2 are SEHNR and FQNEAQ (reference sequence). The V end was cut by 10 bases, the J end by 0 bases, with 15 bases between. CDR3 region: CAIRQPLMNTEAFF. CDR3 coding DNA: TGTGCCATCCGACAGCCTCTCATGAACACTGAAGCTTTCTTT.

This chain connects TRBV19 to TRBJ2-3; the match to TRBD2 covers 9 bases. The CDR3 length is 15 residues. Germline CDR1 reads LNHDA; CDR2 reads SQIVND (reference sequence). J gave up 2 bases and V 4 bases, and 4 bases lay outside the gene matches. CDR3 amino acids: CASSRASGDTDTQYF. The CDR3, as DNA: TGTGCCAGTAGTAGGGCTAGCGGGGACACAGATACGCAGTATTTT. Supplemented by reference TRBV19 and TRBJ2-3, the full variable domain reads DGGITQSPKYLFRKEGQNVTLSCEQNLNHDAMYWYRQDPGQGLRLIYYSQIVNDFQKGDIAEGYSVSREKKESFPLTVTSAQKNPTAFYLCASSRASGDTDTQYFGPGTRLTVL.

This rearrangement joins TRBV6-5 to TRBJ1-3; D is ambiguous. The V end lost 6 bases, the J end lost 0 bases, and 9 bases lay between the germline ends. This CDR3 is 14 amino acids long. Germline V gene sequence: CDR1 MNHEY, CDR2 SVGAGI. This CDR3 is CASSPENSGNTIYF. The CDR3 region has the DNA TGTGCCAGCAGCCCCGAGAACTCTGGAAACACCATATATTTT.

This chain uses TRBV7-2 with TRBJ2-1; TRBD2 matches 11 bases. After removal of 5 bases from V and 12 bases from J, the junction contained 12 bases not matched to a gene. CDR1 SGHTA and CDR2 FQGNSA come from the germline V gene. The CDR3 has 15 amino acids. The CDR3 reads CASSVDLAGGMRQFF. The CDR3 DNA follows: TGTGCCAGCAGCGTAGATCTAGCGGGGGGTATGCGGCAGTTCTTC.

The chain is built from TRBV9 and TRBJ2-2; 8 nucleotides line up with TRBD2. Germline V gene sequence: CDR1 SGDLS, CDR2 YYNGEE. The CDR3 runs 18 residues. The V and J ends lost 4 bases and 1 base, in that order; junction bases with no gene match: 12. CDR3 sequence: CASSWVLAGNLNTGELFF. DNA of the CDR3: TGTGCCAGCAGCTGGGTTTTAGCGGGAAACCTGAACACCGGGGAGCTGTTTTTT.

The CDR3 nucleotides are TGCGCCAGCAGCCTCGGACACTCTCCAAACATAGATGAGCAGTTCTTC. Translating gives CASSLGHSPNIDEQFF. The chain carries TRBV5-1 and TRBJ2-1; D possibly corresponds to TRBD1 (5 bases). This CDR3 is 16 amino acids long. Germline CDR1 reads SGHRS; CDR2 reads YFSETQ. With 4 bases removed from V and 8 bases from J, the gap between germline ends came to 22 bases.

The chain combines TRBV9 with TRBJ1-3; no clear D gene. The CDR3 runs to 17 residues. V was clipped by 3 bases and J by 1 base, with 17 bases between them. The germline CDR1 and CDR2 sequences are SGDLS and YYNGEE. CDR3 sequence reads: CASSGLTQVTSGNTIYF. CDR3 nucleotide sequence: TGTGCCAGCAGCGGACTCACACAAGTTACTTCTGGAAACACCATATATTTT.

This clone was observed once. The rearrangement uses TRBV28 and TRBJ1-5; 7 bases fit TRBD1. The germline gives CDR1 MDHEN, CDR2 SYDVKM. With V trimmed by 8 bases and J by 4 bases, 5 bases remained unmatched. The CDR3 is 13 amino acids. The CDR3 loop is CASGTAVNQPQHF. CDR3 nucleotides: TGTGCCAGCGGGACAGCTGTTAATCAGCCCCAGCATTTT. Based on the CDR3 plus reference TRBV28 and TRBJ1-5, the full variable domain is DVKVTQSSRYLVKRTGEKVFLECVQDMDHENMFWYRQDPGLGLRLIYFSYDVKMKEKGDIPEGYSVSREKKERFSLILESASTNQTSMYLCASGTAVNQPQHFGDGTRLSIL.

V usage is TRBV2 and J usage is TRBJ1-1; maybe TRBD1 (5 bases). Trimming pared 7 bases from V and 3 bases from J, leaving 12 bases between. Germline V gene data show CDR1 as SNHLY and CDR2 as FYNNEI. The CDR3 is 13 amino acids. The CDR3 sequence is CASNLDRDTEAFF. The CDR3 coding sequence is TGTGCCAGCAACCTTGACAGAGACACTGAAGCTTTCTTT.

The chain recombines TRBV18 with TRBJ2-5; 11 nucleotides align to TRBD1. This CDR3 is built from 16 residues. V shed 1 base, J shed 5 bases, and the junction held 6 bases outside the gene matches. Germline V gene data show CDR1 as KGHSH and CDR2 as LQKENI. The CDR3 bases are TGTGCCAGCTCACCACGGGAGGACAGGGGGCGGGAGACCCAGTACTTC. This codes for CASSPREDRGRETQYF.

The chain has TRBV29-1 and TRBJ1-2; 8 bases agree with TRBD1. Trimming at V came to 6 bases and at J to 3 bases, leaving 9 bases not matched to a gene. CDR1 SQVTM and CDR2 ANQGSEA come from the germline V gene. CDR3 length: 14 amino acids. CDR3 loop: CSVAALTGDYGYTF. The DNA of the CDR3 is TGCAGCGTGGCGGCCCTGACAGGGGACTATGGCTACACCTTC.